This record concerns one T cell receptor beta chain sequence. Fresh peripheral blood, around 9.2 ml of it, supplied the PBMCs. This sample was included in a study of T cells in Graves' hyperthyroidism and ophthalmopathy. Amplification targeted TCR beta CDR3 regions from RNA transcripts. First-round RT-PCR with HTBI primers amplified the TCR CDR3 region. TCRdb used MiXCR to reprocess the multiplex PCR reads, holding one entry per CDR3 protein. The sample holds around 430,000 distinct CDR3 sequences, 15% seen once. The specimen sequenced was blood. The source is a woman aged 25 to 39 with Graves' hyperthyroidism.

CDR3 nucleotide sequence: TGTGCCAGTAAGGAGGGGGGTCGCAATGAGCAGTTCTTC. Translated: CASKEGGRNEQFF. The chain employs TRBV19 and TRBJ2-1; D may match TRBD1 or TRBD2 (6 bases each). Trimming stripped 7 bases from V and 6 bases from J, with 13 bases between. Germline V gene sequence: CDR1 LNHDA, CDR2 SQIVND (reference sequence). The CDR3 contains 13 residues. The full variable domain, rest sourced from reference TRBV19 and TRBJ2-1, is DGGITQSPKYLFRKEGQNVTLSCEQNLNHDAMYWYRQDPGQGLRLIYYSQIVNDFQKGDIAEGYSVSREKKESFPLTVTSAQKNPTAFYLCASKEGGRNEQFFGPGTRLTVL.